Listed below are T cell receptor beta chains from one sample, sequenced in a study of T cells in Graves' hyperthyroidism and ophthalmopathy. TCRdb used MiXCR to reprocess the multiplex PCR reads, holding one entry per CDR3 protein. The data show about 540,000 distinct CDR3 sequences, roughly 50% seen once. Sequencing input: peripheral blood or thyroid tissue (not recorded which). These TCRs come from a woman under 30 with Graves' hyperthyroidism. Both conserved end residues are part of each CDR3. D genes are given only for firm matches. Clone size is given for some rows only: seen once, a few or many times, or a class if the clone is expanded.

V	size	J	D	CDR3	DNA
TRBV29-1	NA	TRBJ1-1	TRBD1	CSARTGSVVEAFF	TGCAGCGCACGGACAGGGTCGGTGGTTGAAGCTTTCTTT
TRBV15	NA	TRBJ1-2	NA	CATSSYARTLYGYTF	TGTGCCACCAGCAGCTATGCACGGACCCTCTATGGCTACACCTTC
TRBV19	few	TRBJ1-2	NA	CASLGFVGDGYTF	TGTGCCAGCCTCGGGTTCGTTGGTGATGGCTACACCTTC
TRBV5-8	many	TRBJ2-5	NA	CASSSLAIQETQYF	TGTGCCAGCAGTTCTCTAGCGATCCAAGAGACCCAGTACTTC
TRBV29-1	NA	TRBJ1-2	NA	CSAHGPGDYGYTF	TGCAGCGCTCACGGGCCAGGGGACTATGGCTACACCTTC
TRBV2	many	TRBJ2-5	TRBD2	CARDRTSGRGTQYF	TGTGCCAGGGACCGGACTAGCGGGCGAGGGACCCAGTACTTC
TRBV7-2	NA	TRBJ2-7	TRBD2	CASSSIGTSVEQYF	TGTGCCAGCAGCTCAATCGGGACTAGCGTCGAGCAGTACTTC
TRBV2	NA	TRBJ2-5	NA	CASSEYRDSRETQYF	TGTGCCAGCAGTGAATATCGAGACAGTAGGGAGACCCAGTACTTC
TRBV29-1	many	TRBJ2-7	TRBD2	CSVKGLAGMQEQYF	TGCAGCGTTAAGGGCCTAGCGGGAATGCAGGAGCAGTACTTC
TRBV2	many	TRBJ2-7	TRBD2	CASSGLADYEQYF	TGTGCCAGCAGTGGCCTAGCGGACTACGAGCAGTACTTC
TRBV20-1	NA	TRBJ1-5	NA	CSARSPTSGSSQHF	TGCAGTGCTAGATCCCCGACTAGCGGGAGCTCCCAGCATTTT
TRBV12-3/TRBV12-4	NA	TRBJ1-2	NA	CASSLGGSYYGYTF	TGTGCCAGCAGTTTAGGCGGATCCTACTATGGCTACACCTTC
TRBV7-9	NA	TRBJ1-2	TRBD1	CASSLAWTGGDGYTF	TGTGCCAGCAGCTTAGCCTGGACAGGGGGCGATGGCTACACCTTC
TRBV24-1	once	TRBJ2-3	TRBD2	CATSDFGTSGRTDTQYF	TGTGCCACCAGTGATTTCGGGACTAGCGGGAGAACAGATACGCAGTATTTT
TRBV7-6	few	TRBJ1-1	NA	CASSLGKGTEAFF	TGTGCCAGCAGCTTGGGTAAGGGGACTGAAGCTTTCTTT
TRBV15	NA	TRBJ1-4	NA	CATSRDGGARREKLFF	TGTGCCACCAGCAGAGATGGAGGCGCAAGAAGGGAAAAACTGTTTTTT
TRBV19	NA	TRBJ1-4	NA	CASSSLGQTTNEKLFF	TGTGCCAGTAGTTCCCTCGGACAGACAACTAATGAAAAACTGTTTTTT
TRBV12-3/TRBV12-4	NA	TRBJ1-2	NA	CASTLFRGSEIYGYTF	TGTGCCAGCACCCTATTTCGGGGCTCGGAAATTTATGGCTACACCTTC
TRBV5-1	NA	TRBJ1-4	NA	CASSLGPDGTNEKLFF	TGCGCCAGCAGCTTGGGACCGGACGGCACTAATGAAAAACTGTTTTTT
TRBV2	many	TRBJ1-2	TRBD1	CASSEHRGLDYGYTF	TGTGCCAGCAGTGAACACAGGGGGTTAGACTATGGCTACACCTTC
TRBV9	NA	TRBJ1-1	NA	CASSVARGTEAFF	TGTGCCAGCAGCGTCGCCCGGGGCACTGAAGCTTTCTTT
TRBV19	NA	TRBJ2-6	NA	CASSQNRAGANVLTF	TGTGCCAGTAGCCAAAACAGAGCTGGGGCCAACGTCCTGACTTTC
TRBV29-1	NA	TRBJ2-5	TRBD2	CSARDGLAEETQYF	TGCAGTGCTAGAGACGGACTAGCAGAGGAGACCCAGTACTTC
TRBV7-9	once	TRBJ1-2	TRBD1	CASSLAGTVYGYTF	TGTGCCAGCAGCTTAGCAGGGACAGTCTATGGCTACACCTTC
TRBV20-1	NA	TRBJ2-7	TRBD2	CSAILAGLGEQYF	TGCAGTGCTATACTAGCGGGATTGGGCGAGCAGTACTTC
TRBV7-8	many	TRBJ1-2	NA	CASSPRTYSNYGYTF	TGTGCCAGCAGCCCAAGGACATATTCTAACTATGGCTACACCTTC
TRBV6-1	NA	TRBJ1-4	NA	CASSPVRVSTTNEKLFF	TGTGCCAGCAGTCCAGTCAGGGTTTCAACGACTAATGAAAAACTGTTTTTT
TRBV25-1	NA	TRBJ1-2	NA	CASRFRAPGDYGYTF	TGTGCCAGCAGATTCAGGGCTCCCGGGGACTATGGCTACACCTTC
TRBV6-6	few	TRBJ1-2	TRBD1	CASSYPQGRENYGYTF	TGTGCCAGCAGTTACCCACAGGGGCGGGAAAACTATGGCTACACCTTC
TRBV12-3/TRBV12-4	NA	TRBJ1-2	NA	CASRYNLRVANYGYTF	TGTGCCAGCAGATATAATTTGCGGGTAGCTAACTATGGCTACACCTTC
TRBV7-9	many	TRBJ2-5	TRBD2	CASSASGSQTQYF	TGTGCCAGCAGTGCTAGCGGGAGTCAGACCCAGTACTTC
TRBV6-1	NA	TRBJ1-5	NA	CASSQGVTGYRNQPQHF	TGTGCCAGCAGCCAAGGCGTAACAGGGTATCGCAATCAGCCCCAGCATTTT
TRBV19	many	TRBJ2-7	TRBD2	CASSRGGPYEQYF	TGTGCCAGTAGTCGGGGGGGACCCTACGAGCAGTACTTC
TRBV10-3	many	TRBJ1-5	NA	CAISESIQLNQPQHF	TGTGCCATCAGTGAGTCGATACAGCTCAATCAGCCCCAGCATTTT
TRBV7-3	NA	TRBJ2-5	TRBD2	CASSLSAGAQRGCQYF	TGTGCCAGCAGCTTAAGTGCGGGAGCCCAAAGGGGATGCCAGTACTTC
TRBV7-9	many	TRBJ2-7	TRBD1	CASLGQGNYEQYF	TGTGCCAGTTTGGGACAGGGAAACTACGAGCAGTACTTC
TRBV10-3	many	TRBJ1-5	TRBD1	CATQGARNQPQHF	TGTGCCACCCAGGGGGCGCGGAATCAGCCCCAGCATTTT
TRBV19	NA	TRBJ1-5	NA	CASSIATASNQPQHF	TGTGCCAGTAGTATCGCAACAGCTAGCAATCAGCCCCAGCATTTT
TRBV2	many	TRBJ1-5	NA	CASSATRGVGNQPQHF	TGTGCCAGCAGTGCGACGCGGGGCGTAGGCAATCAGCCCCAGCATTTT
TRBV10-3	many	TRBJ2-7	TRBD2	CATAGGTSEQYF	TGTGCCACGGCGGGGGGAACTAGCGAGCAGTACTTC
TRBV7-6	NA	TRBJ1-6	NA	CASSLGSDNSPLHF	TGTGCCAGCAGCTTGGGCAGCGACAATTCACCCCTCCACTTT
TRBV9	NA	TRBJ1-5	NA	CAGRRGVNQPQHF	TGTGCCGGCCGGAGGGGGGTAAATCAGCCCCAGCATTTT
TRBV29-1	NA	TRBJ1-2	TRBD1	CSVWTGVGYTF	TGCAGCGTATGGACAGGGGTTGGCTACACCTTC
TRBV7-9	few	TRBJ1-2	NA	CASSFRSDGYTF	TGTGCCAGCAGCTTCCGGTCCGACGGCTACACCTTC
TRBV19	NA	TRBJ1-5	NA	CASSWRPQHF	TGTGCCAGTAGTTGGAGACCCCAGCATTTT
TRBV10-1	NA	TRBJ2-7	TRBD2	CASRRDYQDEQYF	TGCGCCAGCAGACGGGACTACCAAGACGAGCAGTACTTC
TRBV6-6	once	TRBJ1-4	TRBD1	CASSYRTGGKLFF	TGTGCCAGCAGTTACCGGACAGGGGGAAAACTGTTTTTT
TRBV15	many	TRBJ2-7	TRBD2	CATSTGGSPSYEQYF	TGTGCCACCAGCACTGGCGGGAGCCCTTCCTACGAGCAGTACTTC
TRBV20-1	many	TRBJ2-7	NA	CSARDTVFEQYF	TGCAGTGCTAGGGACACTGTTTTTGAGCAGTACTTC
TRBV2	many	TRBJ2-7	NA	CASSSPSGLAREQYF	TGTGCCAGCAGTTCTCCTTCGGGGCTAGCGAGGGAGCAGTACTTC
TRBV7-2	NA	TRBJ1-5	TRBD1	CASSWDRAASNQPQHF	TGCGCCAGCAGCTGGGACAGGGCGGCGAGCAATCAGCCCCAGCATTTT
TRBV7-9	many	TRBJ1-6	NA	CASSLARAPPHF	TGTGCCAGCAGCTTAGCCAGAGCCCCTCCCCACTTT
TRBV19	few	TRBJ2-6	TRBD1	CASSFRTGAGANVLTF	TGTGCCAGTAGTTTCAGGACAGGGGCTGGGGCCAACGTCCTGACTTTC
TRBV7-6	NA	TRBJ1-1	NA	CASSKELNTEAFF	TGTGCCAGCAGCAAAGAGCTTAACACTGAAGCTTTCTTT
TRBV7-6	once	TRBJ1-4	TRBD1	CASSPDRVVEKLFF	TGTGCCAGCAGCCCGGACAGGGTGGTCGAAAAACTGTTTTTT
TRBV4-3	few	TRBJ1-2	TRBD1	CASSDDTGGFGYTF	TGCGCCAGCAGCGATGACACAGGGGGCTTTGGCTACACCTTC
TRBV15	few	TRBJ2-7	TRBD2	CATSRGLGSGSLSYEQYF	TGTGCCACCAGCAGAGGGTTAGGAAGCGGGAGTTTGTCCTACGAGCAGTACTTC